The rows below give T cell receptor beta chains drawn from one sample of a study of OX40 agonist ivuxolimab in advanced cancers. Here immunoSEQ multiplex PCR was the method, and the copy in TCRdb shows in-frame clones only, minus some. The table has tens of thousands of clones, approximately 88% seen once. This specimen was CD4+ or CD8+ T cells sorted from blood, taken in a trial of the OX40 agonist ivuxolimab. Source of these receptors: an adult with an advanced solid tumor such as melanoma, head and neck, liver or kidney cancer. Each CDR3 is given with its conserved first and last residue. The D gene is left open where the match is weak. The size entry is marked missing in some rows and otherwise reads once, few, many or a size class.

cdr3_aa cdr3_nt j_call d_call clone_size v_call
CASSPKTGFYEQYF TGTGCCAGCAGCCCGAAGACAGGCTTCTACGAGCAGTACTTC TRBJ2-7 - - TRBV7-3
CASSVEGGMNYEQYF TGTGCCAGCAGCGTAGAAGGCGGGATGAACTACGAGCAGTACTTC TRBJ2-7 - - TRBV9
CASSYRTSGSGEQFF TGTGCCAGCAGCTACCGGACTAGCGGGAGTGGGGAGCAGTTCTTC TRBJ2-1 TRBD2 - TRBV7-9
CASTSGDRGFYEQYF TGTGCCAGCACGAGCGGGGACAGGGGTTTCTACGAGCAGTACTTC TRBJ2-7 TRBD1 - TRBV2
CASSVGGQGNQPQHF TGTGCCAGTAGCGTGGGAGGGCAAGGAAATCAGCCCCAGCATTTT TRBJ1-5 - once TRBV19
CASSVEAGDTEAFF TGTGCCAGCAGCGTAGAGGCAGGGGACACTGAAGCTTTCTTT TRBJ1-1 - - TRBV9
CASSQETESTDTQYF TGTGCCAGCAGCCAAGAGACGGAAAGCACAGATACGCAGTATTTT TRBJ2-3 - - TRBV4-2
CASSKGGIPNEKLFF TGTGCCAGCTCTAAAGGCGGGATCCCGAATGAAAAACTGTTTTTT TRBJ1-4 - - TRBV11-3
CASSQRQGDGYTF TGTGCCAGCAGCCAGAGACAGGGGGATGGCTACACCTTC TRBJ1-2 TRBD1 - TRBV7-9
CASRFAGELFF TGTGCCAGCAGGTTCGCCGGGGAGCTGTTTTTT TRBJ2-2 - - TRBV27
CASSETNSPLHF TGTGCCAGCAGTGAAACTAATTCACCCCTCCACTTT TRBJ1-6 - - TRBV2
CAISEGGTWSQPQHF TGTGCCATCAGTGAAGGCGGTACATGGAGTCAGCCCCAGCATTTT TRBJ1-5 - - TRBV10-3
CASSAPGAGEQYF TGTGCCAGCAGCGCGCCGGGGGCTGGAGAGCAGTACTTC TRBJ2-7 - - TRBV5-4
CATALHLSYEQYF TGTGCCACGGCCTTACACCTCTCCTACGAGCAGTACTTC TRBJ2-7 - - TRBV19
CASSEIGQLYF TGTGCCAGCAGTGAAATAGGACAGTTATATTTT TRBJ1-4 - many TRBV2
CASSALAGGGNEQFF TGTGCCAGCAGTGCCTTAGCGGGAGGGGGCAATGAGCAGTTCTTC TRBJ2-1 TRBD2 once TRBV6-4
CATLGFSLQPQHF TGTGCCACCCTGGGATTTTCCCTTCAGCCCCAGCATTTT TRBJ1-5 - - TRBV6-1
CASRGTGGPTDTQYF TGTGCCAGCAGGGGGACAGGGGGACCCACAGATACGCAGTATTTT TRBJ2-3 TRBD1 once TRBV7-3
CASSSTPGQANYGYTF TGTGCCAGCAGTTCGACCCCGGGACAGGCGAACTATGGCTACACCTTC TRBJ1-2 TRBD1 - TRBV28
CASSPRGYTDTQYF TGTGCCAGCAGTCCCCGGGGCTACACAGATACGCAGTATTTT TRBJ2-3 - - TRBV7-3
CASSETKILYEQYF TGTGCCAGCAGTGAAACCAAGATTCTCTACGAGCAGTACTTC TRBJ2-7 - - TRBV6-1
CASSFVENTEAFF TGTGCCAGCAGCTTCGTGGAGAACACTGAAGCTTTCTTT TRBJ1-1 - - TRBV5-4
CASSVGWVGGTEAFF TGTGCCAGCAGCGTAGGATGGGTAGGGGGCACTGAAGCTTTCTTT TRBJ1-1 - - TRBV9
CASSVSGGAAETQYF TGTGCCAGCAGTGTCAGCGGGGGGGCTGCGGAGACCCAGTACTTC TRBJ2-5 TRBD2 few TRBV6-4
CASSIAGGLSGELFF TGTGCCAGTAGTATAGCGGGAGGGCTCAGTGGGGAGCTGTTTTTT TRBJ2-2 TRBD2 once TRBV19
CASSLVLETQYF TGTGCCAGCAGCTTGGTTTTAGAGACCCAGTACTTC TRBJ2-5 - - TRBV28
CASSDHGSNYGYTF TGTGCCAGCAGTGATCACGGCTCTAACTATGGCTACACCTTC TRBJ1-2 - few TRBV6-1
CASNREPRGTEAFF TGTGCCAGCAATCGGGAGCCGAGAGGCACTGAAGCTTTCTTT TRBJ1-1 - - TRBV7-9
CASGSTGGRAFF TGTGCCAGCGGCTCGACAGGGGGACGCGCTTTCTTT TRBJ1-1 TRBD1 - TRBV6-5
CASSPSPGLSEQYF TGTGCCAGCAGCCCCAGTCCGGGGCTTAGTGAGCAGTACTTC TRBJ2-7 - - TRBV11-3
CAISDTGGRETQYF TGTGCCATCAGTGACACCGGAGGACGGGAGACCCAGTACTTC TRBJ2-5 - - TRBV10-3
CASSQGVRGPYEQYF TGTGCCAGCAGCCAAGGAGTCAGGGGGCCCTACGAGCAGTACTTC TRBJ2-7 TRBD1 - TRBV14
CASSLGGGGYGYTF TGTGCCAGCAGCTTGGGCGGGGGGGGCTATGGCTACACCTTC TRBJ1-2 - - TRBV7-9
CASSLGQAAYEQYF TGTGCCAGCAGCTTAGGACAGGCGGCCTACGAGCAGTACTTC TRBJ2-7 - - TRBV7-8
CASSRETKNIQYF TGTGCCAGCAGCCGGGAAACCAAAAACATTCAGTACTTC TRBJ2-4 - - TRBV7-2
CATSIGDTEAFF TGTGCCACCAGCATAGGGGACACTGAAGCTTTCTTT TRBJ1-1 - - TRBV15
CASSLYGEVAGARYNEQFF TGTGCCAGCAGCTTATACGGCGAGGTAGCGGGAGCCCGTTACAATGAGCAGTTCTTC TRBJ2-1 TRBD2 - TRBV5-6
CASSQSRAATNYGYTF TGTGCCAGCAGCCAATCAAGGGCAGCCACTAACTATGGCTACACCTTC TRBJ1-2 - few TRBV16
CASSPGLLNTEAFF TGTGCCAGCAGCCCGGGACTTCTGAACACTGAAGCTTTCTTT TRBJ1-1 - once TRBV6-5
CASSSSRTIAYEQYF TGCGCCAGCAGCTCTAGTCGGACGATAGCCTACGAGCAGTACTTC TRBJ2-7 - - TRBV5-1
CATSRALLASGNTIYF TGTGCCACCAGCAGAGCCCTCTTGGCCTCTGGAAACACCATATATTTT TRBJ1-3 - - TRBV15
CAWSSDRTATNEKLFF TGTGCCTGGAGCTCTGACAGGACCGCAACTAATGAAAAACTGTTTTTT TRBJ1-4 - - TRBV30
CASSLGSGRTPRTDTQYF TGTGCCAGCAGCCTAGGGTCGGGGAGAACCCCTCGCACAGATACGCAGTATTTT TRBJ2-3 - - TRBV11-2